This section outlines one T cell receptor (beta chain) sequence together with its context. What this receptor recognizes is not known. No much larger clone exists at a distance of one base, and base qualities are not known. The cysteine opens and the phenylalanine closes a CDR3 of 14 amino acids. Of all the DNA, just the CDR3 is kept, 42 bases in frame from base 1. A distance of 13 bases separates the germline ends of V and J, which lose 3 bases and 7 bases respectively. CDR1 and CDR2 are read off the germline V gene as MGHDK and SYGVNS. The donors were included in the validation cohort of some 120 subjects, a group kept apart from the roughly 730-subject first cohort. The sample is drawn from a study of cytomegalovirus exposure and HLA in healthy donors (dated by TCRdb to the late 2010s). Context from the whole study: According to a later analysis, one platform produced both the 110 or so validation repertoires and the 700 or so repertoires of the first cohort. To predict cytomegalovirus infection status, the study combined high-throughput TCR immunosequencing, statistical association of individual TCRs with disease status, and machine learning. In addition to the first cohort of 500 to 850 subjects, a separate validation cohort of around 110 different subjects was used. The study was designed to test whether signatures of past pathogen exposure could be identified by cataloging public T cell receptors.

Overall study results and their limits: The study gave a list of 150 to 200 TCR beta chains associated with cytomegalovirus. A later analysis had no HLA typing for the validation cohort, so co-occurrence there was scored across all 130 or so repertoires. Most TCR sequences were seen in very few donors, while some public TCRs were found in many individuals. Three of the identified cytomegalovirus-associated TCR beta chains were confirmed in vitro to be specific for cytomegalovirus antigens. It was suggested by the authors that the approach could potentially be generalized to other disease states and immunological phenotypes. In both the original and validation cohorts, the classifier was reported to diagnose cytomegalovirus status with high specificity and sensitivity. In a later analysis, TCRs clustered in the first cohort were found to also tend to co-occur in the roughly 120 validation repertoires, with approximately 95% of cluster scores above 0.

Libraries came from the immunoSEQ multiplex PCR assay. On the authors' methods: A statistical classification framework was built for diagnosing cytomegalovirus status from the catalog of TCR beta chain sequences. TCRdb's version of the immuneACCESS table is confined to in-frame rearrangements and falls short of the full clone set. An unresolved V gene accounts for under half of the shortfall where checked; the remainder is of unknown origin. Clone size and the V and J calls come from that table; the DNA yielded D and trimming. This sample has 150,000 to 250,000 clones in its table, and 84% of those were observed once. Of the sample, 13% falls within the top ten clones.

This receptor chain uses TRBV25-1 and TRBJ2-1; no confident D gene assignment can be made. Sequencing was performed on PBMCs. The sequence derives from a woman in her thirties in good health and CMV-seropositive. CDR3 reads: CASSDHLGLNEQFF. At the DNA level, the sequence is TGTGCCAGCAGTGATCATCTAGGTTTGAATGAGCAGTTCTTC. Where the CDR3 stops, the reference TRBV25-1 and TRBJ2-1 genes take over; the full variable domain is EADIYQTPRYLVIGTGKKITLECSQTMGHDKMYWYQQDPGMELHLIHYSYGVNSTEKGDLSSESTVSRIRTEHFPLTLESARPSHTSQYLCASSDHLGLNEQFFGPGTRLTVL.